This T cell receptor (beta chain) was captured in a study of CD8+ T cells in alopecia areata. As for treatment: oral pan-JAK inhibitor, 5-10 mg twice daily. Deletions cut 0 bases from V and 5 bases from J, with 6 bases between. The CDR3 totals 12 residues. The V gene's germline CDR1 is GTSNPN and CDR2 SVGIG (reference sequence). Following RNA extraction, reverse transcription yielded cDNA that acted as the sequencing template. Libraries were prepared by immunoSEQ multiplex PCR; TCRdb keeps only in-frame clonotypes and omits some of them. The sample includes under 200,000 clones, roughly two thirds seen only once; the top ten take 0.75% to 0.95%. This clone was seen a few times.

This TCR derives from a human donor with alopecia areata. The rearrangement links TRBV30 to TRBJ2-3, with D unresolved. Sequencing was performed on CD4+ T cells sorted from blood, taken at week 4, from a patient treated with tofacitinib. For the CDR3, the DNA is TGTGCCTGGAGTGTACTTCGAGATACGCAGTATTTT. Translating it yields CAWSVLRDTQYF.